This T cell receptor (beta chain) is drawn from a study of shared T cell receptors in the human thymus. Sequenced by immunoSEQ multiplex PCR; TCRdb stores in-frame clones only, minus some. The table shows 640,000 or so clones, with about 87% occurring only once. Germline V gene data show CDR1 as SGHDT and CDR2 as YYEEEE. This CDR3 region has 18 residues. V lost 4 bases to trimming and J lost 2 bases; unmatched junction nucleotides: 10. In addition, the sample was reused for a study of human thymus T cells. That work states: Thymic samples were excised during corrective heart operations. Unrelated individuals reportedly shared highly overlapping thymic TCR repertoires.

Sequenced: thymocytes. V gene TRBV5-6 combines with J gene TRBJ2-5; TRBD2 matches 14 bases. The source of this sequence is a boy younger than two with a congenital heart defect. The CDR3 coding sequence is TGTGCCAGCAGCAAAACTGGACTAGCGGGGGGACCGCAAGAGACCCAGTACTTC. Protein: CASSKTGLAGGPQETQYF.